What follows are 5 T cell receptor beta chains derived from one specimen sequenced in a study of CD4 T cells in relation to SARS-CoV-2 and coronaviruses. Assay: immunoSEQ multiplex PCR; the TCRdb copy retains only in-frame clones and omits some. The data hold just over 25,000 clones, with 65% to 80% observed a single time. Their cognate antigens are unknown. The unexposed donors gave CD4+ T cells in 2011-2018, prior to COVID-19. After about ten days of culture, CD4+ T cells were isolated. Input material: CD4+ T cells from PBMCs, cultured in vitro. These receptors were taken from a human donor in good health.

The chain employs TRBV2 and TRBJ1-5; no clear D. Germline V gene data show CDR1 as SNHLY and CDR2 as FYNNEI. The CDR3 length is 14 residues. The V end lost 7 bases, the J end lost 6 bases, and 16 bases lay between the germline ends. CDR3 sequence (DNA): TGTGCCAGCACCTCCCTTGGGATAGGTCAGCCCCAGCATTTT. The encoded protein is CASTSLGIGQPQHF.

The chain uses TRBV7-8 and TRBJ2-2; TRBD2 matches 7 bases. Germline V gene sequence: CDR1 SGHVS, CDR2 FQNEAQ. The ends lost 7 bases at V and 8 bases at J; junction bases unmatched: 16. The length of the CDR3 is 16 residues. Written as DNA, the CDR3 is TGTGCCAGCACCGCCCCCCGGCGGGAGCGATCGGGGGAGCTGTTTTTT. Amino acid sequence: CASTAPRRERSGELFF.

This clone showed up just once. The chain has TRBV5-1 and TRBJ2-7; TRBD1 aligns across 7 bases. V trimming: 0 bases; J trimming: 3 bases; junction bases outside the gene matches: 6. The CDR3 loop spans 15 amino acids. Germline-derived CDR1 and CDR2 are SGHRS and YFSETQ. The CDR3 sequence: CASSLGTGESYEQYF. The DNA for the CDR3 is TGCGCCAGCAGCTTGGGGACAGGTGAGAGCTACGAGCAGTACTTC.

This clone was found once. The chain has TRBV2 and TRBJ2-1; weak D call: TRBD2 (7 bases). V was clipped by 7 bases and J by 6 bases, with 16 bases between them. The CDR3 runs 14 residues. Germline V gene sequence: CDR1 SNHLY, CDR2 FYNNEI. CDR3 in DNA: TGTGCCAGCAACGTGGGGGGGGCCGTCAATGAGCAGTTCTTC. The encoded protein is CASNVGGAVNEQFF.

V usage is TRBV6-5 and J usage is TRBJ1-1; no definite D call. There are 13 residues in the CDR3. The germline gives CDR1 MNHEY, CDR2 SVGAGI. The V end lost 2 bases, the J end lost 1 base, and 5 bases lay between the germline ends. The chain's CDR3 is CASSYGKNTEAFF. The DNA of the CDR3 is TGTGCCAGCAGTTACGGGAAGAACACTGAAGCTTTCTTT.